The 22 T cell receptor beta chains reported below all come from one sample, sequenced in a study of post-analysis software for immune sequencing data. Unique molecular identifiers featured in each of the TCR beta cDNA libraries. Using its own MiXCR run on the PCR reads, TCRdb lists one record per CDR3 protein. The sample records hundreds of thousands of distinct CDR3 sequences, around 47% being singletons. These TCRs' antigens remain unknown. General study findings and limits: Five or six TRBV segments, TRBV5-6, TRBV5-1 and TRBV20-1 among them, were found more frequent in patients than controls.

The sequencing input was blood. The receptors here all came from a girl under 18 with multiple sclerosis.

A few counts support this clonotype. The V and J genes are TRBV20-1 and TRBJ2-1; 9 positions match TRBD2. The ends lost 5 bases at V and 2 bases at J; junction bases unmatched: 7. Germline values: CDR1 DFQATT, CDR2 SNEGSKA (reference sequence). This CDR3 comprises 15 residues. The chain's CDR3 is CSALFGGGAYNEQFF. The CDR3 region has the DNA TGCAGTGCTCTTTTTGGCGGGGGGGCCTACAATGAGCAGTTCTTC.

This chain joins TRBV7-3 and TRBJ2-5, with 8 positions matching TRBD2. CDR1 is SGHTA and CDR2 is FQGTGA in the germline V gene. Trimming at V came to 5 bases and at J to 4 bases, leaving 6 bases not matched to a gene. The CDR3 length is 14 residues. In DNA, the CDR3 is TGTGCCAGCAGCCCTGGCGGGGGGCCAGAGACCCAGTACTTC. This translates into CASSPGGGPETQYF. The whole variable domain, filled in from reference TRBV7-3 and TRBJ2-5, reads GAGVSQTPSNKVTEKGKYVELRCDPISGHTALYWYRQSLGQGPEFLIYFQGTGAADDSGLPNDRFFAVRPEGSVSTLKIQRTERGDSAVYLCASSPGGGPETQYFGPGTRLLVL.

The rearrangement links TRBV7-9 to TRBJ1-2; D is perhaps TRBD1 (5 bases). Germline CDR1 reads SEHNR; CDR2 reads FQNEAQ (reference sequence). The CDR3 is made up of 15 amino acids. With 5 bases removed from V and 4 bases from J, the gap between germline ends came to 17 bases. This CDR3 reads CASSVYEGRVYGYTF. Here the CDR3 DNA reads TGTGCCAGCAGCGTCTATGAGGGGCGAGTCTATGGCTACACCTTC.

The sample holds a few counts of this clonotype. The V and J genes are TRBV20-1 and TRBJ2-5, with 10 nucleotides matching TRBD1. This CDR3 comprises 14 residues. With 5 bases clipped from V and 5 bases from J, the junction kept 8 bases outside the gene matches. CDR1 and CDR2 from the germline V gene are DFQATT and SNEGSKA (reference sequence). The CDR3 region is CSASAGTGVETQYF. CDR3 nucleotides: TGCAGTGCTTCCGCCGGGACAGGGGTTGAGACCCAGTACTTC.

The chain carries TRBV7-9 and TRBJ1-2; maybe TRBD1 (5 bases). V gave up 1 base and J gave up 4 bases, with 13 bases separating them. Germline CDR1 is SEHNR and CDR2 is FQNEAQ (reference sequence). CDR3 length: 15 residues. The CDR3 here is CASSLGTPLVYGYTF. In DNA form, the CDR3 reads TGTGCCAGCAGCTTAGGGACACCCCTTGTCTATGGCTACACCTTC.

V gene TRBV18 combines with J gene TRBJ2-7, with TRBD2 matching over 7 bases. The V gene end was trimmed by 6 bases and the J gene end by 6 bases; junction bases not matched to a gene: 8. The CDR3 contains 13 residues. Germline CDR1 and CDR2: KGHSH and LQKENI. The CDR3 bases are TGTGCCAGCTCCCACGGGACTAAGGGCGAGCAGTACTTC. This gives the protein CASSHGTKGEQYF.

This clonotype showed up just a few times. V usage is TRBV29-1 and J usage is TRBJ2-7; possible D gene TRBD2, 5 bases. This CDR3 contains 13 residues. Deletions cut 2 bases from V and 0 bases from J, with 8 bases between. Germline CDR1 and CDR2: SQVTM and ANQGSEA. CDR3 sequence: CSVESGSSYEQYF. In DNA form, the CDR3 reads TGCAGCGTTGAAAGTGGGAGCTCCTACGAGCAGTACTTC.

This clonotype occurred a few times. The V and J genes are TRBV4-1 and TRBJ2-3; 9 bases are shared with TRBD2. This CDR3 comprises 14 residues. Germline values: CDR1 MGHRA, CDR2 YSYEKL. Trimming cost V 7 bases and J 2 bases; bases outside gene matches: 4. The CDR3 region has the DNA TGCGCCAGCAAGTCTAGCGGGATCACAGATACGCAGTATTTT. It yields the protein CASKSSGITDTQYF.

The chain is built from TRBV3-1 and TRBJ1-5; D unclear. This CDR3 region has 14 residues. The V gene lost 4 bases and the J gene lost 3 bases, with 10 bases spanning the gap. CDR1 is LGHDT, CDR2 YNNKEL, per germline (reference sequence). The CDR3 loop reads CASSPGPFNQPQHF. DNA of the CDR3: TGTGCCAGCAGCCCAGGCCCGTTCAATCAGCCCCAGCATTTT. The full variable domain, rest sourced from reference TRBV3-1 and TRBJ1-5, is DTAVSQTPKYLVTQMGNDKSIKCEQNLGHDTMYWYKQDSKKFLKIMFSYNNKELIINETVPNRFSPKSPDKAHLNLHINSLELGDSAVYFCASSPGPFNQPQHFGDGTRLSIL.

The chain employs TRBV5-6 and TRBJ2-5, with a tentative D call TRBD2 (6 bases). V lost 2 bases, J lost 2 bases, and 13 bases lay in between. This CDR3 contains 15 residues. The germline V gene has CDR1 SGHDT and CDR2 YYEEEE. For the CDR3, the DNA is TGTGCCAGCAGCTTTATCGGGGGACTTCAAGAGACCCAGTACTTC. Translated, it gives CASSFIGGLQETQYF.

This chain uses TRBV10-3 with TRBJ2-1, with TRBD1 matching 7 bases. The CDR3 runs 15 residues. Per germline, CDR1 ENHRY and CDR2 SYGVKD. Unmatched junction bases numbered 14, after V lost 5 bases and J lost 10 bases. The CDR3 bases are TGTGCCATCAGTCCCCCCCTGAGACAGGGTGACGAGCAGTTCTTC. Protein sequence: CAISPPLRQGDEQFF.

CDR3 residues: CASSQEGRRNIQYF. The DNA of the CDR3 is TGCGCCAGCAGCCAAGAAGGCCGGAGAAACATTCAGTACTTC. The chain employs TRBV4-1 and TRBJ2-4; no clear D gene. This CDR3 contains 14 residues. V gave up 0 bases and J gave up 6 bases, with 9 bases separating them. Germline V gene sequence: CDR1 MGHRA, CDR2 YSYEKL.

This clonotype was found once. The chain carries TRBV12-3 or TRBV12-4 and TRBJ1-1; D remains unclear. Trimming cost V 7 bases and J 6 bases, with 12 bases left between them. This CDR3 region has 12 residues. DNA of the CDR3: TGTGCCAGCACCTTCGGGAGGTCTGAAGCTTTCTTT. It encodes CASTFGRSEAFF.

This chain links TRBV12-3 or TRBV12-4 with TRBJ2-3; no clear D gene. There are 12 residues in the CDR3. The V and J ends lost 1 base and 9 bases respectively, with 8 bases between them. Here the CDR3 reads CASSLEVSTQYF. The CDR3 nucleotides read TGTGCCAGCAGTTTAGAGGTCAGCACGCAGTATTTT.

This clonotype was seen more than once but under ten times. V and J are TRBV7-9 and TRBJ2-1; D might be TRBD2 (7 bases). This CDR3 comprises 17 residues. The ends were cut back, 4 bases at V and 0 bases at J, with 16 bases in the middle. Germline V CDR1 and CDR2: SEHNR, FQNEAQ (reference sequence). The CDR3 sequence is CASSYGGGPHSYNEQFF. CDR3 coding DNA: TGTGCCAGCAGCTACGGCGGGGGCCCTCACTCCTACAATGAGCAGTTCTTC.

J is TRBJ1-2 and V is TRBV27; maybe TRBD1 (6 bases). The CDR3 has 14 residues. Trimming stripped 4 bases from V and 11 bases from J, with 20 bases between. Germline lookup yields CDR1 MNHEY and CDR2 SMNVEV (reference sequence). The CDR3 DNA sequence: TGTGCCAGCAGTTCCCAGACAGGTGTCCTTTCTTACACCTTC. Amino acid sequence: CASSSQTGVLSYTF.

In DNA form, the CDR3 reads TGTGCCAGCAGTGACAGCGGGACACGAGTAGATACGCAGTATTTT. Encoded protein: CASSDSGTRVDTQYF. The V and J genes are TRBV6-4 and TRBJ2-3, with D possibly matching TRBD2 (7 bases). This CDR3 contains 15 residues. V was pared by 2 bases and J by 5 bases, with 14 bases between. The germline gives CDR1 MRHNA, CDR2 SNTAGT.

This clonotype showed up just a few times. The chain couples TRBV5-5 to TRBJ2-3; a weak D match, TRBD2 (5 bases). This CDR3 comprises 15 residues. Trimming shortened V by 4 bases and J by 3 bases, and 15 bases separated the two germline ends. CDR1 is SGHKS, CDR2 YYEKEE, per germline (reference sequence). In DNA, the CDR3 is TGTGCCAGCAGCACCGAGGACTGGAGAACAGATACGCAGTATTTT. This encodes CASSTEDWRTDTQYF.

As DNA, the CDR3 is TGTGCTAGTGGTGGGACAGGGGGCTATTATGGCTACACCTTC. It translates to CASGGTGGYYGYTF. The rearrangement links TRBV12-5 to TRBJ1-2; TRBD1 aligns across 12 bases. CDR3 length equals 14 residues. Unmatched junction bases numbered 3, after V lost 5 bases and J lost 5 bases. Germline V gene sequence: CDR1 LGHNT, CDR2 FRNRAP. The full variable domain, completed using reference TRBV12-5 and TRBJ1-2, is DARVTQTPRHKVTEMGQEVTMRCQPILGHNTVFWYRQTMMQGLELLAYFRNRAPLDDSGMPKDRFSAEMPDATLATLKIQPSEPRDSAVYFCASGGTGGYYGYTFGSGTRLTVV.

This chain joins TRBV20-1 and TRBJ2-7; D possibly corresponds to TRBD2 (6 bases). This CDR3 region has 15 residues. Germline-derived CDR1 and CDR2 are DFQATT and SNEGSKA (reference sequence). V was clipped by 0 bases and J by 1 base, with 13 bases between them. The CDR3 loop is CSARDVRGGSYEQYF. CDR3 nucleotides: TGCAGTGCTAGAGATGTCCGAGGAGGGTCCTACGAGCAGTACTTC.

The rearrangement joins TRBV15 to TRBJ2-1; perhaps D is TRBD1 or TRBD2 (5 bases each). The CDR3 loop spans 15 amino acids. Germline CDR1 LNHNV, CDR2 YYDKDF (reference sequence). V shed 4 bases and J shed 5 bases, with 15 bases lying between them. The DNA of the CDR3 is TGTGCCACCAGCAACCGGGACCGTTACCACAATGAGCAGTTCTTC. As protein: CATSNRDRYHNEQFF. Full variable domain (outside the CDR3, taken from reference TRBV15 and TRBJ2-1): DAMVIQNPRYQVTQFGKPVTLSCSQTLNHNVMYWYQQKSSQAPKLLFHYYDKDFNNEADTPDNFQSRRPNTSFCFLDIRSPGLGDTAMYLCATSNRDRYHNEQFFGPGTRLTVL.

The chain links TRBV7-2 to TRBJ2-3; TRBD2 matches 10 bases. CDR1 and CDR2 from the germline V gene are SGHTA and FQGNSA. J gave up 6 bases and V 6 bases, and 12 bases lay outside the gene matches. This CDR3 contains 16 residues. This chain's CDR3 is CASRPFTSGEGDTQYF. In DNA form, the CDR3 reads TGTGCCAGCAGACCTTTCACTAGCGGGGAGGGGGATACGCAGTATTTT.